This entry lists 19 T cell receptor beta chains sequenced from one sample in a study of blood T cell repertoires in COVID-19 (dated by TCRdb to 2019 to 2021). The library was built by means of the immunoSEQ multiplex PCR assay. TCRdb stores this immuneACCESS table with in-frame sequences only. Part of the clones is absent; in the studies checked, under half of the shortfall reflects unresolved V genes, and no reason is known for the rest. The sample table holds tens of thousands of clones, of which 75% to 90% were seen once. The ten largest clones represent 16% of the sample. Specimen: peripheral blood. The receptors stem from a man aged 35-49 years with COVID-19, enrolled during active disease.

The chain carries TRBV28 and TRBJ1-1; D might be TRBD1 (6 bases). The CDR3 sequence is 14 residues long. The V gene lost 5 bases and the J gene lost 3 bases, with 13 bases spanning the gap. Germline CDR1 reads MDHEN; CDR2 reads SYDVKM. Here the CDR3 DNA reads TGTGCCAGCAGTATTCCGGGACAATACACTGAAGCTTTCTTT. Its protein is CASSIPGQYTEAFF. The entire variable domain, with the rest obtained from reference TRBV28 and TRBJ1-1, is as follows: DVKVTQSSRYLVKRTGEKVFLECVQDMDHENMFWYRQDPGLGLRLIYFSYDVKMKEKGDIPEGYSVSREKKERFSLILESASTNQTSMYLCASSIPGQYTEAFFGQGTRLTVV.

About this clone itself: Additional DNA sequences in this sample encode the identical CDR3. The chain is built from TRBV3-1 (or the pseudogene TRBV3-2) and TRBJ2-7; D is unclear. Trimming pared 4 bases from V and 1 base from J, leaving 5 bases between. This CDR3 spans 12 amino acids. Germline V CDR1 and CDR2: LGHDT, YNNKEL (reference sequence). The CDR3 DNA follows: TGTGCCAGCAGCCTCTTATCCTACGAGCAGTACTTC. Translating it yields CASSLLSYEQYF.

This clone was recorded once. The chain joins TRBV3-1 (or the pseudogene TRBV3-2) to TRBJ1-1, with D tentatively TRBD1 (5 bases). Trimming took off 3 bases at V and 1 base at J, with 6 bases between the two ends. Germline CDR1 and CDR2: LGHDT and YNNKEL (reference sequence). This CDR3 has 13 residues. In DNA form, the CDR3 reads TGTGCCAGCAGCCAGACAGAGAACACTGAAGCTTTCTTT. The encoded protein is CASSQTENTEAFF.

CDR3 coding DNA: TGTGCCAGCAGCTCCGGGACAGGGAACTCACCCCTCCACTTT. It is translated as CASSSGTGNSPLHF. The V gene is TRBV7-9, the J gene TRBJ1-6, with TRBD1 matching over 9 bases. J gave up 10 bases and V 4 bases, and 5 bases lay outside the gene matches. CDR1 is SEHNR, CDR2 FQNEAQ, per germline (reference sequence). The CDR3 contains 14 residues.

V usage is TRBV29-1 and J usage is TRBJ1-1, with D possibly being TRBD1 (6 bases). The length of the CDR3 is 13 residues. Trimming shortened V by 4 bases and J by 7 bases, and 16 bases separated the two germline ends. The germline V gene has CDR1 SQVTM and CDR2 ANQGSEA. The CDR3 loop reads CSVALQGIGEAFF. The CDR3 DNA follows: TGCAGCGTTGCTCTACAGGGTATTGGTGAAGCTTTCTTT.

This clone has only one observation. The chain is built from TRBV21-1 and TRBJ1-2; the D segment call TRBD1 is taken from the table without a DNA check. TRBV21-1 is deemed a pseudogene. The CDR3 has 15 residues. CDR3 in DNA: TGTGCCAGCAGCACCAAGACAGGGTTTTGTTATGGCTACACCTTC. As protein: CASSTKTGFCYGYTF.

This clone showed up just a few times. This chain links TRBV11-2 with TRBJ2-7, with D possibly being TRBD2 (5 bases). The V end was cut by 2 bases, the J end by 4 bases, with 9 bases between. The CDR3 has 13 residues. The V gene's germline CDR1 is SGHAT and CDR2 FQNNGV. In DNA, the CDR3 is TGTGCCAGCAGCTTAATTGAGGGATACGAGCAGTACTTC. It codes for CASSLIEGYEQYF.

V gene TRBV6-5 combines with J gene TRBJ2-3, with D possibly matching TRBD2 (6 bases). This CDR3 region has 14 residues. V lost 2 bases, J lost 4 bases, and 10 bases lay in between. The germline V gene encodes CDR1 MNHEY and CDR2 SVGAGI. The DNA of the CDR3 is TGTGCCAGCAGTTACCGACTAGATTCAGATACGCAGTATTTT. This translates into CASSYRLDSDTQYF.

The V and J genes are TRBV5-1 and TRBJ2-7; 12 nucleotides match TRBD1. The trim removed 2 bases at V and 4 bases at J, leaving 7 bases unmatched. Germline CDR1 reads SGHRS; CDR2 reads YFSETQ. The CDR3 has 16 amino acids. The CDR3 reads CASSFWGQGAGYEQYF. Here the CDR3 DNA reads TGCGCCAGCAGCTTCTGGGGACAGGGGGCTGGTTACGAGCAGTACTTC.

The V gene is TRBV7-9, the J gene TRBJ2-3; the D is unclear. Germline loops: CDR1 SEHNR, CDR2 FQNEAQ (reference sequence). CDR3 length equals 14 residues. V lost 6 bases, J lost 0 bases, and 10 bases lay in between. The CDR3 bases are TGTGCCAGCAGGCCCCACGGTAGCACAGATACGCAGTATTTT. It translates to CASRPHGSTDTQYF.

The CDR3: CASTSGGSGNTIYF. The CDR3 coding sequence is TGTGCCAGCACCTCAGGGGGCTCTGGAAACACCATATATTTT. The chain combines TRBV28 with TRBJ1-3; TRBD1 matches 7 bases. The CDR3 covers 14 residues. Germline loops: CDR1 MDHEN, CDR2 SYDVKM. The J segment lost 0 bases and the V segment lost 7 bases, leaving 3 bases of the junction unmatched.

This clone was seen once. The chain employs TRBV7-2 and TRBJ1-3; D might be TRBD1 (5 bases). Germline CDR1 and CDR2: SGHTA and FQGNSA. Trimming cost V 11 bases and J 3 bases, with 11 bases left between them. The length of the CDR3 is 12 residues. The CDR3 bases are TGTGCCGGAGGGGACTTTGGAAACACCATATATTTT. Its protein product is CAGGDFGNTIYF.

The genes are TRBV6-5 and TRBJ1-5, with TRBD1 matching 11 bases. This CDR3 is built from 15 residues. Trimming cost V 5 bases and J 6 bases; bases outside gene matches: 6. Germline V gives CDR1 MNHEY, CDR2 SVGAGI. CDR3 region: CASSLRDRGFQPQHF. DNA for the CDR3: TGTGCCAGCAGTCTCCGGGACAGGGGGTTTCAGCCCCAGCATTTT.

The chain uses TRBV5-1 and TRBJ1-3; 11 nucleotides align to TRBD1. This CDR3 has 14 amino acids. Trimming took 4 bases from V and 7 from J; bases not matched to a gene: 4. The germline CDR1 and CDR2 sequences are SGHRS and YFSETQ. The CDR3 protein is CASSIGQGANTIYF. Written as DNA, the CDR3 is TGCGCCAGCAGCATCGGACAGGGGGCTAACACCATATATTTT.

This sequence joins TRBV28 and TRBJ1-6; 9 nucleotides line up with TRBD1. Germline CDR1 reads MDHEN; CDR2 reads SYDVKM. Losses at the gene ends were 5 bases for V and 8 bases for J; bases not matched to a gene: 7. The CDR3 is made up of 15 amino acids. The CDR3 spells CASSPPQGAHSPLHF. CDR3 bases: TGTGCCAGCAGTCCGCCACAGGGGGCGCATTCACCCCTCCACTTT.

J is TRBJ2-1 and V is TRBV9, with 10 bases aligning to TRBD2. The CDR3 loop spans 15 amino acids. Germline V gene data show CDR1 as SGDLS and CDR2 as YYNGEE. Germline trimming cut 0 bases from V and 7 bases from J; bases unmatched to any gene: 4. DNA for the CDR3: TGTGCCAGCAGCGTAGGGCTAGCGGGGGTTAATGAGCAGTTCTTC. The encoded protein is CASSVGLAGVNEQFF. The whole variable domain, filled in from reference TRBV9 and TRBJ2-1, reads DSGVTQTPKHLITATGQRVTLRCSPRSGDLSVYWYQQSLDQGLQFLIQYYNGEERAKGNILERFSAQQFPDLHSELNLSSLELGDSALYFCASSVGLAGVNEQFFGPGTRLTVL.

This clone occurred once. This sequence joins TRBV5-1 and TRBJ2-6; 7 bases fit TRBD1. The V and J ends lost 4 bases and 0 bases, in that order; junction bases with no gene match: 10. The CDR3 runs 18 residues. Germline values: CDR1 SGHRS, CDR2 YFSETQ. For the CDR3, the DNA is TGCGCCAGCAGCCTCCCCGACAGGGCCGACTCTGGGGCCAACGTCCTGACTTTC. Translation: CASSLPDRADSGANVLTF.

This rearrangement joins TRBV30 to TRBJ1-5; D gene unclear. Germline V gene sequence: CDR1 GTSNPN, CDR2 SVGIG (reference sequence). The CDR3 contains 14 residues. V shed 1 base and J shed 4 bases, with 11 bases lying between them. The CDR3 here is CAWSGLGLNQPQHF. DNA for the CDR3: TGTGCCTGGAGTGGCCTTGGCTTAAATCAGCCCCAGCATTTT.

Only one count was recorded for this clone. The V and J genes are TRBV2 and TRBJ2-3; TRBD1 agrees at 9 bases. Germline values: CDR1 SNHLY, CDR2 FYNNEI. This CDR3 is 17 amino acids long. With V trimmed by 1 base and J by 6 bases, 11 bases remained unmatched. This CDR3 is CASSEVGDRATSDTQYF. The CDR3 DNA reads as TGTGCCAGCAGTGAAGTTGGGGACAGGGCGACGTCGGATACGCAGTATTTT.